This T cell receptor (beta chain) was recorded in a study of post-analysis software for immune sequencing data. Unique molecular identifiers featured in each of the TCR beta cDNA libraries. TCRdb re-called the PCR reads through MiXCR, storing one row per CDR3 protein. The sample lists approximately 690,000 distinct CDR3 sequences, approximately 59% seen once, with roughly 12% in the top ten. This clonotype was seen a few times. The target antigen is unknown. Study-level points and caveats: A few TRBV segments, TRBV5-6, TRBV5-1 and TRBV20-1 among them, were found more frequent in patients than controls.

Trimming left V 3 bases short and J 5 bases short, with 16 bases between. CDR1 is SQVTM, CDR2 ANQGSEA, per germline. The CDR3 runs to 14 residues. The chain combines TRBV29-1 with TRBJ2-5; D perhaps matches TRBD1 (6 bases). The TCR sequence derives from a girl aged 2 to 10 with multiple sclerosis. The sequenced material came from blood. The CDR3 sequence: CSVDLKGERETQYF. The CDR3 nucleotides are TGCAGCGTTGATCTTAAGGGGGAGAGGGAGACCCAGTACTTC.